This T cell receptor beta chain was sequenced for a study of blood T cell repertoires in COVID-19. Germline CDR1 is SGHVS and CDR2 is FQNEAQ. Trimming cost V 0 bases and J 4 bases, with 3 bases left between them. CDR3 length equals 12 residues. Assay used: immunoSEQ multiplex PCR; TCRdb lists only in-frame clones, some missing. The data contain about half a million clones, approximately 91% of them singletons. This clone occurred a few times. The chain uses TRBV7-8 and TRBJ1-1; D gene unclear. Material for sequencing was PBMCs or T cells enriched from blood (not recorded which). The TCR sequence derives from a woman aged 55-70 years who had recovered from COVID-19. The DNA of the CDR3 is TGTGCCAGCAGCTTAGCCGGCACTGAAGCTTTCTTT. Amino acids: CASSLAGTEAFF. The whole variable domain, filled in from reference TRBV7-8 and TRBJ1-1, reads GAGVSQSPRYKVAKRGQDVALRCDPISGHVSLFWYQQALGQGPEFLTYFQNEAQLDKSGLPSDRFFAERPEGSVSTLKIQRTQQEDSAVYLCASSLAGTEAFFGQGTRLTVV.